The 23 T cell receptor beta chains below come from one sample, sequenced in a study of blood T cell repertoires in COVID-19. Assay used: immunoSEQ multiplex PCR; TCRdb lists only in-frame clones, some missing. Of 270,000 or so clones listed, approximately 83% are singletons. Sequencing input: PBMCs or T cells enriched from blood (not recorded which). Source of these receptors: a man aged 45-65 years who had recovered from COVID-19.

The V gene is TRBV18, the J gene TRBJ2-7, with 11 bases identical to TRBD1. V was pared by 8 bases and J by 0 bases, with 6 bases of the junction left unmatched. Germline V gene lookup returns CDR1 KGHSH and CDR2 LQKENI. This CDR3 has 15 amino acids. CDR3 loop: CASGLGTGGSYEQYF. The CDR3 bases are TGTGCCAGCGGCCTTGGGACAGGGGGCTCCTACGAGCAGTACTTC.

This chain links TRBV12-5 with TRBJ2-7, with TRBD1 matching over 8 bases. J lost 2 bases, V lost 5 bases, and 17 bases had no gene match. The CDR3 sequence is 18 residues long. The germline CDR1 and CDR2 sequences are LGHNT and FRNRAP. The CDR3 reads CASGLRTGSPEVPYEQYF. CDR3 coding DNA: TGTGCTAGTGGTCTACGGACAGGGAGTCCCGAGGTTCCCTACGAGCAGTACTTC. Using reference TRBV12-5 and TRBJ2-7 for the parts outside the CDR3, the full variable domain is DARVTQTPRHKVTEMGQEVTMRCQPILGHNTVFWYRQTMMQGLELLAYFRNRAPLDDSGMPKDRFSAEMPDATLATLKIQPSEPRDSAVYFCASGLRTGSPEVPYEQYFGPGTRLTVT.

The rearrangement links TRBV7-2 to TRBJ2-7; D is unclear. With 0 bases removed from V and 3 bases from J, the gap between germline ends came to 6 bases. Per germline, CDR1 SGHTA and CDR2 FQGNSA. This CDR3 has 13 residues. The CDR3 DNA follows: TGTGCCAGCAGCTTAGCGCGCGGCTACGAGCAGTACTTC. Its translation: CASSLARGYEQYF.

The chain joins TRBV18 to TRBJ2-1, with 8 bases that match TRBD1. The germline V gene has CDR1 KGHSH and CDR2 LQKENI. CDR3 length: 19 amino acids. With 2 bases clipped from V and 0 bases from J, the junction kept 12 bases outside the gene matches. CDR3 protein: CASSPNPGQVMSSYNEQFF. The CDR3 nucleotides read TGTGCCAGCTCACCAAACCCGGGACAGGTAATGAGCTCCTACAATGAGCAGTTCTTC. The variable domain in full, completed from reference TRBV18 and TRBJ2-1, reads NAGVMQNPRHLVRRRGQEARLRCSPMKGHSHVYWYRQLPEEGLKFMVYLQKENIIDESGMPKERFSAEFPKEGPSILRIQQVVRGDSAAYFCASSPNPGQVMSSYNEQFFGPGTRLTVL.

The rearrangement joins TRBV21-1 to TRBJ2-3; TRBD2 is the table's D call and was not checked against the DNA. TRBV21-1 is a pseudogene segment. The CDR3 is 19 amino acids. DNA for the CDR3: TGTGCCAGCAGCAAAAGCTTGGGACTAGCGGGAGGAGGGTCAGATACGCAGTATTTT. It is translated as CASSKSLGLAGGGSDTQYF.

In this sample, this clone turned up once. CDR3 residues: CASSSGGRDSNQPQHF. For the CDR3, the DNA is TGTGCCAGCAGTTCCGGGGGACGGGATAGCAATCAGCCCCAGCATTTT. The V and J genes are TRBV6-6 and TRBJ1-5; tentative D call: TRBD1 (5 bases). CDR3 length: 16 amino acids. CDR1 is MNHNY and CDR2 is SVGAGI in the germline V gene (reference sequence). Trimming pared 4 bases from V and 0 bases from J, leaving 13 bases between.

The gene calls are TRBV12-5 and TRBJ1-4, with a tentative D call TRBD1 (5 bases). Germline V gene lookup returns CDR1 LGHNT and CDR2 FRNRAP. V was cut by 10 bases and J by 7 bases, with 16 bases left in between. This CDR3 is 13 amino acids long. CDR3 sequence reads: CATKWGDGEKLFF. The CDR3 DNA reads TGTGCTACCAAATGGGGGGACGGTGAAAAACTGTTTTTT.

This clone appeared a single time. The J gene is TRBJ1-2, the V gene TRBV27; 7 bases match TRBD1. The CDR3 covers 16 residues. CDR1 and CDR2 from the germline V gene are MNHEY and SMNVEV (reference sequence). Germline trimming cut 1 base from V and 3 bases from J; bases unmatched to any gene: 8. CDR3 nucleotide sequence: TGTGCCAGCAGTTTATATCAGGGGGGAGTTGACTATGGCTACACCTTC. It yields the protein CASSLYQGGVDYGYTF.

The rearrangement links TRBV6-2 or TRBV6-3 to TRBJ1-1; possibly TRBD1 for D (6 bases). Per germline, CDR1 MNHEY and CDR2 SVGEGT. The CDR3 has 15 residues. V was trimmed by 4 bases and J by 7 bases, leaving 19 bases between them. CDR3 amino acids: CASSLSKNRVREAFF. CDR3 coding DNA: TGTGCCAGCAGTTTGAGTAAGAACAGGGTCCGTGAAGCTTTCTTT.

This sequence joins TRBV4-1 and TRBJ2-3, with 12 bases that match TRBD2. This CDR3 contains 17 residues. Trimming removed 3 bases from V and 0 bases from J; junction bases left unmatched: 4. The germline CDR1 and CDR2 sequences are MGHRA and YSYEKL. The CDR3 nucleotides read TGCGCCAGCAGCCACCCCGGACTAGCGGGAAGCACAGATACGCAGTATTTT. It encodes CASSHPGLAGSTDTQYF.

This chain connects TRBV7-2 to TRBJ1-1; 10 nucleotides align to TRBD1. J was trimmed by 3 bases and V by 6 bases; bases with no gene match: 4. The CDR3 extends over 14 amino acids. Germline V gene lookup returns CDR1 SGHTA and CDR2 FQGNSA. The chain's CDR3 is CASREGQGYTEAFF. The CDR3 bases are TGTGCCAGCAGGGAGGGACAGGGGTACACTGAAGCTTTCTTT.

This clone was seen a handful of times. The chain employs TRBV6-5 and TRBJ1-4, with D perhaps TRBD1 (5 bases). The V gene's germline CDR1 is MNHEY and CDR2 SVGAGI. V shed 8 bases and J shed 2 bases, with 12 bases lying between them. CDR3 length equals 14 residues. CDR3 residues: CASGRQTTNEKLFF. The CDR3 bases are TGTGCCAGCGGTAGACAGACCACTAATGAAAAACTGTTTTTT.

The rearrangement uses TRBV11-3 and TRBJ2-2; 8 bases are a match to TRBD2. With 1 base clipped from V and 0 bases from J, the junction kept 7 bases outside the gene matches. The CDR3 loop spans 18 amino acids. Germline loops: CDR1 SGHNT, CDR2 YENEEA. The CDR3 bases are TGTGCCAGCAGCTTAGGGGTCCGCGGGGGGCCGAACACCGGGGAGCTGTTTTTT. Protein product: CASSLGVRGGPNTGELFF. Full variable domain (rest looked up from reference TRBV11-3 and TRBJ2-2): EAGVVQSPRYKIIEKKQPVAFWCNPISGHNTLYWYLQNLGQGPELLIRYENEEAVDDSQLPKDRFSAERLKGVDSTLKIQPAELGDSAVYLCASSLGVRGGPNTGELFFGEGSRLTVL.

The rearrangement uses TRBV2 and TRBJ2-7; 9 bases map to TRBD1. The CDR3 has 15 amino acids. Germline lookup yields CDR1 SNHLY and CDR2 FYNNEI. Unmatched junction bases numbered 12, after V lost 6 bases and J lost 6 bases. As DNA, the CDR3 is TGTGCCAGCAGAGCTCCGGGACAGGGTATAAGCGAGCAGTACTTC. Protein: CASRAPGQGISEQYF.

The V and J genes are TRBV2 and TRBJ2-7, with 10 positions matching TRBD2. Unmatched junction bases numbered 11, after V lost 10 bases and J lost 2 bases. The germline V gene encodes CDR1 SNHLY and CDR2 FYNNEI. The CDR3 is 15 residues long. This chain's CDR3 is CAITSRTSGPYEQYF. The CDR3 DNA sequence: TGTGCCATTACCTCAAGGACTAGCGGCCCCTACGAGCAGTACTTC. Using reference TRBV2 and TRBJ2-7 for the parts outside the CDR3, the full variable domain is EPEVTQTPSHQVTQMGQEVILRCVPISNHLYFYWYRQILGQKVEFLVSFYNNEISEKSEIFDDQFSVERPDGSNFTLKIRSTKLEDSAMYFCAITSRTSGPYEQYFGPGTRLTVT.

The chain recombines TRBV6-1 with TRBJ2-2, with 8 bases fitting TRBD1. The CDR3 extends over 16 amino acids. Germline assignment: CDR1 MNHNS and CDR2 SASEGT. Unmatched junction bases numbered 6, after V lost 4 bases and J lost 2 bases. The CDR3 is CASSGPSGGNTGELFF. In DNA form, the CDR3 reads TGTGCCAGCAGTGGCCCATCAGGGGGCAACACCGGGGAGCTGTTTTTT.

V usage is TRBV5-1 and J usage is TRBJ2-3, with 13 bases identical to TRBD2. The CDR3 loop spans 15 amino acids. The V gene end was trimmed by 4 bases and the J gene end by 3 bases; junction bases not matched to a gene: 2. Germline V CDR1 and CDR2: SGHRS, YFSETQ. The CDR3 region has the DNA TGCGCCAGCAGCAGGACTAGCGGGAGTACAGATACGCAGTATTTT. It specifies CASSRTSGSTDTQYF.

The chain employs TRBV19 and TRBJ1-5; 8 bases fit TRBD1. This CDR3 is 13 amino acids long. The junction had 6 bases not matched to a gene; V was cut back by 11 bases and J by 3 bases. Germline V lookup: CDR1 LNHDA, CDR2 SQIVND (reference sequence). CDR3 bases: TGTGCCGGGGGGGACAGGTACAATCAGCCCCAGCATTTT. Its translation: CAGGDRYNQPQHF.

The J gene is TRBJ1-1, the V gene TRBV19; D is uncertain. This CDR3 spans 15 amino acids. The V and J ends lost 1 base and 6 bases respectively, with 15 bases between them. Germline-derived CDR1 and CDR2 are LNHDA and SQIVND (reference sequence). The CDR3 is CASSIVRQPGAEAFF. CDR3 DNA: TGTGCCAGTAGTATAGTACGGCAGCCCGGGGCTGAAGCTTTCTTT.

This sequence joins TRBV6-5 and TRBJ1-2; D is uncertain. The V gene lost 7 bases and the J gene lost 4 bases, with 16 bases spanning the gap. Germline V CDR1 and CDR2: MNHEY, SVGAGI. The CDR3 is 14 residues long. The chain's CDR3 is CASTYGRFGYGYTF. The CDR3 region has the DNA TGTGCCAGCACCTACGGCAGGTTCGGCTATGGCTACACCTTC.

V and J are TRBV18 and TRBJ2-7; D call uncertain. Trimming removed 0 bases from V and 0 bases from J, with 9 bases in between. The germline CDR1 and CDR2 sequences are KGHSH and LQKENI. This CDR3 contains 15 residues. The CDR3 sequence: CASSPPARSSYEQYF. In DNA form, the CDR3 reads TGTGCCAGCTCACCACCGGCAAGGAGCTCCTACGAGCAGTACTTC.

The chain is built from TRBV19 and TRBJ1-1; TRBD1 matches 7 bases. V lost 3 bases to trimming and J lost 2 bases; unmatched junction nucleotides: 9. Germline assignment: CDR1 LNHDA and CDR2 SQIVND (reference sequence). This CDR3 has 16 residues. CDR3 loop: CASSILERDSNTEAFF. CDR3 bases: TGTGCCAGTAGTATCCTCGAACGGGACAGCAACACTGAAGCTTTCTTT.

The J gene is TRBJ2-1, the V gene TRBV30; D not certain. With 4 bases removed from V and 8 bases from J, the gap between germline ends came to 9 bases. Germline CDR1 GTSNPN, CDR2 SVGIG (reference sequence). The CDR3 totals 11 residues. The CDR3 reads CAWTLGYEQFF. The CDR3 coding sequence is TGTGCCTGGACCCTAGGTTATGAGCAGTTCTTC.